This entry lists 8 T cell receptor beta chains sequenced from one sample in a study of blood T cell repertoires in COVID-19. The repertoire was sequenced with immunoSEQ multiplex PCR; TCRdb's copy has only in-frame clones and lacks some. This sample has 400,000 or so clones, with 70% to 90% found just once. Material: PBMCs or T cells enriched from blood (not recorded which). The receptors were gathered from a woman between 40 and 55 years old with acute COVID-19.

CDR3 sequence reads: CASSVGRGANYGYTF. CDR3 DNA sequence: TGTGCCAGCAGTGTCGGCAGGGGAGCTAACTATGGCTACACCTTC. The chain recombines TRBV6-4 with TRBJ1-2, with D perhaps matching TRBD1 (6 bases). Trimming removed 4 bases at V and 0 bases at J, with 12 bases between. Per the germline V gene, CDR1 is MRHNA and CDR2 is SNTAGT. The CDR3 runs to 15 residues.

CDR3 region: CASSIVPEGVYGYTF. The CDR3 DNA reads TGTGCCAGTAGTATAGTCCCAGAAGGGGTCTATGGCTACACCTTC. This chain joins TRBV19 and TRBJ1-2; possible D gene TRBD1, 5 bases. The CDR3 is made up of 15 amino acids. Germline CDR1 and CDR2: LNHDA and SQIVND (reference sequence). V was pared by 1 base and J by 4 bases, with 13 bases between.

The chain links TRBV27 to TRBJ2-1; no reliable D call. Per the germline V gene, CDR1 is MNHEY and CDR2 is SMNVEV (reference sequence). The CDR3 is 15 amino acids. V lost 6 bases and J 4 bases, leaving 16 bases between the germline ends. The DNA for the CDR3 is TGTGCCAGCAGCCCAATACTAACGAGATACAATGAGCAGTTCTTC. Residues: CASSPILTRYNEQFF.

Here the CDR3 DNA reads TGTGCCAGCAGCCACCGGACAGGGAATGAGCAGTACTTC. Translating gives CASSHRTGNEQYF. The V and J genes are TRBV3-1 (or the pseudogene TRBV3-2) and TRBJ2-7; TRBD1 matches at 8 bases. This CDR3 has 13 residues. Germline V CDR1 and CDR2: LGHDT, YNNKEL (reference sequence). Losses at the gene ends were 3 bases for V and 7 bases for J; bases not matched to a gene: 5.

The CDR3 reads CAISRKIPGQSSFSGNTIYF. The CDR3 DNA is TGTGCCATCAGTCGGAAAATACCGGGACAGAGTTCTTTCTCTGGAAACACCATATATTTT. This chain joins TRBV10-3 and TRBJ1-3, with 7 nucleotides matching TRBD1. The CDR3 is 20 amino acids. Germline assignment: CDR1 ENHRY and CDR2 SYGVKD. Trimming cost V 5 bases and J 0 bases; bases outside gene matches: 19.

The V and J genes are TRBV24-1 and TRBJ2-5; D might be TRBD1 (6 bases). Trimming removed 4 bases at V and 3 bases at J, with 11 bases between. This CDR3 is built from 14 residues. From germline, CDR1 is KGHDR and CDR2 SFDVKD. The CDR3 here is CATSENRQEETQYF. The CDR3 region has the DNA TGTGCCACCAGTGAAAACCGACAGGAAGAGACCCAGTACTTC.

The V gene is TRBV10-3, the J gene TRBJ1-1, with a weak D call TRBD1 (5 bases). V was pared by 2 bases and J by 5 bases, with 12 bases between. The CDR3 is 14 amino acids. From germline, CDR1 is ENHRY and CDR2 SYGVKD. DNA for the CDR3: TGTGCCATCAGTGAGGGGAGGGGTGAAACTGAAGCTTTCTTT. Protein product: CAISEGRGETEAFF.

The chain employs TRBV6-1 and TRBJ1-4; D is undetermined. Germline V lookup: CDR1 MNHNS, CDR2 SASEGT. The CDR3 has 18 residues. Deletions cut 2 bases from V and 0 bases from J, with 16 bases between. The CDR3 loop reads CASSEIPSSGTTNEKLFF. In DNA, the CDR3 is TGTGCCAGCAGTGAAATCCCCTCTTCGGGAACAACTAATGAAAAACTGTTTTTT.